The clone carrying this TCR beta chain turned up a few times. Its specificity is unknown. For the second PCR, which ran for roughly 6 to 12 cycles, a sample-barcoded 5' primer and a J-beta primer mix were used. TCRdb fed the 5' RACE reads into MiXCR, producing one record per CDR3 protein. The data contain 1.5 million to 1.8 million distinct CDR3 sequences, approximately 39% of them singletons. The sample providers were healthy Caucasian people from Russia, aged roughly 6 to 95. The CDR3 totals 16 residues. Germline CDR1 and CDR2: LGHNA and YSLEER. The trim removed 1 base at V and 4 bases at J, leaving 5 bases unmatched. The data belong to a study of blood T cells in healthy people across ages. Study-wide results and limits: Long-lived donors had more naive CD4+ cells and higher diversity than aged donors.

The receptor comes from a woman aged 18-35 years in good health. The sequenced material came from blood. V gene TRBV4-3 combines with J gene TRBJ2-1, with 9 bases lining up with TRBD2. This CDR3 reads CASSQASSGMYNEQFF. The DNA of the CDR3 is TGCGCCAGCAGCCAAGCGTCTAGCGGGATGTACAATGAGCAGTTCTTC.